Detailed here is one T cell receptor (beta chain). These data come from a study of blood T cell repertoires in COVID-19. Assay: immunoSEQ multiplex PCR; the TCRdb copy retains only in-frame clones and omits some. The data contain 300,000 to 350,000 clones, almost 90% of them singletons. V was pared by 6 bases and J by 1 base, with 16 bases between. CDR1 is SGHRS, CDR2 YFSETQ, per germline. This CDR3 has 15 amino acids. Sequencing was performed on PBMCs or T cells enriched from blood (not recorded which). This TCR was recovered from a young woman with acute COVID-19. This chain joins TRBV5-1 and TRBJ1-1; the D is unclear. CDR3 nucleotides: TGCGCCAGCACACTAAGCGAAGTGGGGAACACTGAAGCTTTCTTT. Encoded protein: CASTLSEVGNTEAFF. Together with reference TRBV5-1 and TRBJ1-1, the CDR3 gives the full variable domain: KAGVTQTPRYLIKTRGQQVTLSCSPISGHRSVSWYQQTPGQGLQFLFEYFSETQRNKGNFPGRFSGRQFSNSRSEMNVSTLELGDSALYLCASTLSEVGNTEAFFGQGTRLTVV.